The source of this T cell receptor (beta chain) is a study of CD8 T cells in ankylosing spondylitis. In regard to this clonotype: Its target is not known.

TCR beta libraries were made by quantitative 5'-RACE with molecular barcodes. TCRdb fed the 5' RACE reads into MiXCR, producing one record per CDR3 protein. Among 150,000 to 200,000 distinct CDR3 sequences listed, roughly 12% were seen once. The CDR3 runs 17 residues. The junction had 7 bases not matched to a gene; V was cut back by 3 bases and J by 3 bases. CDR1 and CDR2 from the germline V gene are SGHVT and SQSDAQ. General study points: Researchers report that disease-linked clones proved CD8+ and relatively rare in peripheral blood. Clones tied to disease were said to be significantly enriched in matched ankylosing spondylitis synovial fluid.

The TCR originated in a male donor with ankylosing spondylitis or in good health (not recorded which). The V call is TRBV7-4, the J call TRBJ1-4; 10 bases agree with TRBD1. Sequenced: blood, either unsorted or a sorted T cell fraction (not recorded which). The CDR3 DNA reads TGTGCCAGCAGCTTCTCCCCGGGACAGGGGCCTAATGAAAAACTGTTTTTT. This translates into CASSFSPGQGPNEKLFF.